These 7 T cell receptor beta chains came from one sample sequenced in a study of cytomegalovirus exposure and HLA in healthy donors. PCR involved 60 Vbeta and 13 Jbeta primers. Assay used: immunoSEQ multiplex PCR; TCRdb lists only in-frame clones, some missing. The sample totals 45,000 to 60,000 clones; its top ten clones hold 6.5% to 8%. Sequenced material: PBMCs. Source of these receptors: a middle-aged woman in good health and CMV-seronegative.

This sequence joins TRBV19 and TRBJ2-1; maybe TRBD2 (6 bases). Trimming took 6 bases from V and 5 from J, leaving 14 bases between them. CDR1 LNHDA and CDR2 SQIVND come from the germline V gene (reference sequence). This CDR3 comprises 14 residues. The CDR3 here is CASRRDSNDNEQFF. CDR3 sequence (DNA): TGTGCCAGTAGGCGGGACTCGAATGACAATGAGCAGTTCTTC.

The CDR3 coding sequence is TGCGCCAGCAGCCTTAGTGGAGGTCCCGAGCAGTACTTC. It specifies CASSLSGGPEQYF. The chain joins TRBV4-3 to TRBJ2-7, with a tentative D call TRBD2 (5 bases). Trimming stripped 4 bases from V and 6 bases from J, with 13 bases between. The CDR3 has 13 residues. Germline lookup yields CDR1 LGHNA and CDR2 YSLEER.

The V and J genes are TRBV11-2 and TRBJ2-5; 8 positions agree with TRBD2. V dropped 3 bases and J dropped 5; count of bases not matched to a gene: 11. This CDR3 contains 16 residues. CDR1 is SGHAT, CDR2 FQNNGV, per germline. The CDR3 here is CASSFSGAGVGETQYF. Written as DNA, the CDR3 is TGTGCCAGCAGCTTCTCGGGAGCGGGAGTGGGGGAGACCCAGTACTTC.

CDR3 nucleotide sequence: TGTGCCAGTAGTATAGGGAGGGCGGGACAGGTCTACAATGAGCAGTTCTTC. It codes for CASSIGRAGQVYNEQFF. The rearrangement uses TRBV19 and TRBJ2-1; TRBD1 agrees at 8 bases. The V gene end was trimmed by 1 base and the J gene end by 3 bases; junction bases not matched to a gene: 8. This CDR3 has 17 residues. Germline values: CDR1 LNHDA, CDR2 SQIVND (reference sequence).

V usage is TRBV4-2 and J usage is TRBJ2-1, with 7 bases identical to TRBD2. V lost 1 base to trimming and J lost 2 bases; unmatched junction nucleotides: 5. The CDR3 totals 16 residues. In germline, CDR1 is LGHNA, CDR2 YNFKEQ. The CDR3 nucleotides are TGTGCCAGCAGCCAAGGAGGGGACTACCCCTACAATGAGCAGTTCTTC. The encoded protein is CASSQGGDYPYNEQFF.

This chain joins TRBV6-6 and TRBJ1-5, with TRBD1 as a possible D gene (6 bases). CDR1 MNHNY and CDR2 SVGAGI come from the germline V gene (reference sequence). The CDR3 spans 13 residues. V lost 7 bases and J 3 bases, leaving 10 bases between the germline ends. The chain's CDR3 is CASKGQNNQPQHF. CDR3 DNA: TGTGCCAGCAAAGGACAGAACAATCAGCCCCAGCATTTT.

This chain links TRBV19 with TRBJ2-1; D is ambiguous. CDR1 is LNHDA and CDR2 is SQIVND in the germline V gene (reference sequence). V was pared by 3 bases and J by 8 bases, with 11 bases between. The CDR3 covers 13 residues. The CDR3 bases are TGTGCCAGTAGTATCATCCCTAGAGATGAGCAGTTCTTC. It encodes CASSIIPRDEQFF.